The 11 T cell receptor beta chains reported below all come from one sample, sequenced in a study of cytomegalovirus exposure and HLA in healthy donors. This table comes from immunoSEQ multiplex PCR, and its TCRdb copy is limited to in-frame clones, with some not included. The table has approximately 200,000 clones, more than 75% seen once. Sequencing was done on a sample of PBMCs. Every receptor here comes from a man aged 18-30 years in good health and CMV-seropositive.

The genes are TRBV7-2 and TRBJ2-6; D gene unclear. V was pared by 5 bases and J by 0 bases, with 17 bases between. The CDR3 spans 18 residues. The germline CDR1 and CDR2 sequences are SGHTA and FQGNSA. CDR3 region: CASSPLPRRDSGANVLTF. CDR3 sequence (DNA): TGTGCCAGCAGCCCTCTCCCCAGGCGAGACTCTGGGGCCAACGTCCTGACTTTC.

The rearrangement links TRBV5-1 to TRBJ2-1, with 14 positions matching TRBD2. The CDR3 contains 18 residues. With V trimmed by 1 base and J by 9 bases, 12 bases remained unmatched. Per the germline V gene, CDR1 is SGHRS and CDR2 is YFSETQ. The CDR3 loop is CASSLTGTSGRGGGEQFF. CDR3 coding DNA: TGCGCCAGCAGCTTGACCGGGACTAGCGGGAGAGGGGGGGGTGAGCAGTTCTTC.

The V gene is TRBV29-1, the J gene TRBJ2-5; 9 nucleotides line up with TRBD1. V shed 6 bases and J 5 bases; nucleotides not matched to a gene: 7. Germline CDR1 SQVTM, CDR2 ANQGSEA. This CDR3 contains 13 residues. DNA for the CDR3: TGCAGCGTCCCGACAGGGGGTTGGGAGACCCAGTACTTC. Translating gives CSVPTGGWETQYF.

The chain recombines TRBV6-6 with TRBJ2-7; TRBD2 matches at 7 bases. CDR1 is MNHNY and CDR2 is SVGAGI in the germline V gene (reference sequence). The CDR3 extends over 15 amino acids. Germline trimming cut 0 bases from V and 4 bases from J; bases unmatched to any gene: 6. The CDR3 DNA reads TGTGCCAGCAGTTACTCAGCGGGGACGTCATACGAGCAGTACTTC. This codes for CASSYSAGTSYEQYF.

J is TRBJ2-3 and V is TRBV28, with 8 bases aligning to TRBD2. Germline V gives CDR1 MDHEN, CDR2 SYDVKM. The CDR3 extends over 14 amino acids. V trimming: 6 bases; J trimming: 3 bases; junction bases outside the gene matches: 5. As DNA, the CDR3 is TGTGCCAGCAGCCCCCCGGGGGGGACAGATACGCAGTATTTT. Translation: CASSPPGGTDTQYF.

The chain links TRBV6-4 to TRBJ2-1; 13 positions match TRBD2. The germline V gene has CDR1 MRHNA and CDR2 SNTAGT. This CDR3 comprises 15 residues. Trimming removed 4 bases from V and 8 bases from J; junction bases left unmatched: 5. The CDR3, as DNA: TGTGCCAGCAGTGCCGGACTAGCGGGAGTTTATGAGCAGTTCTTC. As protein: CASSAGLAGVYEQFF.

The V and J genes are TRBV6-1 and TRBJ2-2; perhaps TRBD2 as D (5 bases). The CDR3 length is 11 residues. Germline V gives CDR1 MNHNS, CDR2 SASEGT. The ends were cut back, 7 bases at V and 7 bases at J, with 7 bases in the middle. CDR3 region: CASTGSGELFF. The CDR3 DNA reads as TGTGCCAGCACGGGAAGCGGGGAGCTGTTTTTT.

This clone was detected once. The CDR3 spells CASSFRGSYEQYF. The CDR3 nucleotides read TGTGCCAGCAGTTTTCGAGGGTCCTACGAGCAGTACTTC. This chain connects TRBV27 to TRBJ2-7; perhaps TRBD2 as D (5 bases). The CDR3 spans 13 residues. Germline CDR1 is MNHEY and CDR2 is SMNVEV (reference sequence). Trimming took 3 bases from V and 1 from J, leaving 7 bases between them.

V gene TRBV19 combines with J gene TRBJ2-3; 10 bases map to TRBD2. V shed 3 bases and J 8 bases; nucleotides not matched to a gene: 8. Germline V gene data show CDR1 as LNHDA and CDR2 as SQIVND (reference sequence). The CDR3 contains 15 residues. CDR3 nucleotide sequence: TGTGCCAGTAGTATGACTAGCGGGTTGACCCTTACGCAGTATTTT. Protein: CASSMTSGLTLTQYF.

The rearrangement uses TRBV20-1 and TRBJ1-5; D unresolved. The CDR3 has 9 amino acids. Germline-derived CDR1 and CDR2 are DFQATT and SNEGSKA (reference sequence). CDR3 sequence: CRANQPQHF. The DNA of the CDR3 is TGCAGGGCCAATCAGCCCCAGCATTTT.

The chain has TRBV19 and TRBJ2-3, with D perhaps matching TRBD2 (6 bases). Looked up from germline, CDR1 is LNHDA and CDR2 is SQIVND (reference sequence). This CDR3 spans 12 amino acids. Trimming stripped 10 bases from V and 9 bases from J, with 17 bases between. CDR3 loop: CATSPDGGTQYF. The CDR3 bases are TGTGCCACCAGCCCGGACGGAGGGACGCAGTATTTT.